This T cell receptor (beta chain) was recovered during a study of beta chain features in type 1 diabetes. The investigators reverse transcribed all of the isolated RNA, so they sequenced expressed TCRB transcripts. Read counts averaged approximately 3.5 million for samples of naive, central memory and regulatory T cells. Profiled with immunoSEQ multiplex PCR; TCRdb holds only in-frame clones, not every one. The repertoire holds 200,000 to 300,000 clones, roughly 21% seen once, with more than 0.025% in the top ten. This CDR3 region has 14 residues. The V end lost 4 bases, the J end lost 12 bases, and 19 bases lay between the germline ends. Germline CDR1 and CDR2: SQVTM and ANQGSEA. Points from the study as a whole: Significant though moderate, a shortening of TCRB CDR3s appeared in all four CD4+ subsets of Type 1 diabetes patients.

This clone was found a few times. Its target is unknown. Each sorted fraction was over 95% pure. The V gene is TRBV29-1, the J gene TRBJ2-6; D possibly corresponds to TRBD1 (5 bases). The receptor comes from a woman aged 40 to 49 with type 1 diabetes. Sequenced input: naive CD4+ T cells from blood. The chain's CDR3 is CSVAVQTDPIVLTF. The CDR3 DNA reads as TGCAGCGTTGCGGTCCAGACAGACCCCATCGTCCTGACTTTC.